Below are 22 T cell receptor beta chains sequenced from a single sample in a study of blood T cell repertoires in COVID-19 (dated by TCRdb to about 2020). The library was built by means of the immunoSEQ multiplex PCR assay. TCRdb took over this immuneACCESS table, retaining in-frame rearrangements with V and J assigned. Such tables are incomplete; in checked studies, under half of the missing clones stem from an unresolved V gene, and the remainder is unexplained. The sample contains approximately 200,000 clones, approximately 80% of them found a single time. The ten largest clones capture around 12% of the sample. The sample was peripheral blood. The receptors here all came from a woman in her forties or fifties with acute or convalescent COVID-19.

For this clone: Other nucleotide sequences in the sample specify the same CDR3. The chain has TRBV19 and TRBJ1-5; D ambiguous. Germline V gives CDR1 LNHDA, CDR2 SQIVND (reference sequence). Trimming removed 0 bases from V and 0 bases from J, with 6 bases in between. The CDR3 has 15 residues. CDR3 sequence: CASSIDRGSNQPQHF. Written as DNA, the CDR3 is TGTGCCAGTAGTATAGATCGAGGTAGCAATCAGCCCCAGCATTTT.

The V call is TRBV6-2 or TRBV6-3, the J call TRBJ2-7, with 9 bases lining up with TRBD1. Losses at the gene ends were 4 bases for V and 5 bases for J; bases not matched to a gene: 9. Germline assignment: CDR1 MNHEY and CDR2 SVGEGT. The CDR3 length is 15 residues. The CDR3 reads CASSLYGQGNHEQYF. The CDR3, as DNA: TGTGCCAGCAGTTTATACGGACAGGGGAACCACGAGCAGTACTTC.

This chain uses TRBV18 with TRBJ1-5; D gene unclear. In germline, CDR1 is KGHSH, CDR2 LQKENI. CDR3 size: 16 residues. Between the trimmed V and J ends, which lost 3 bases and 2 bases, there was a span of 14 bases. The CDR3 region has the DNA TGTGCCAGCTCACCTGCCGGAGGCGTAGGCAATCAGCCCCAGCATTTT. This translates into CASSPAGGVGNQPQHF.

This sequence joins TRBV5-1 and TRBJ2-1; 10 positions agree with TRBD2. The CDR3 contains 14 residues. The germline CDR1 and CDR2 sequences are SGHRS and YFSETQ. With V trimmed by 6 bases and J by 7 bases, 7 bases remained unmatched. The CDR3 coding sequence is TGCGCCAGCACCCGGACTAGCGGTGTTAATGAGCAGTTCTTC. It translates to CASTRTSGVNEQFF. Filled out from reference TRBV5-1 and TRBJ2-1, the complete variable domain reads KAGVTQTPRYLIKTRGQQVTLSCSPISGHRSVSWYQQTPGQGLQFLFEYFSETQRNKGNFPGRFSGRQFSNSRSEMNVSTLELGDSALYLCASTRTSGVNEQFFGPGTRLTVL.

V and J are TRBV25-1 and TRBJ1-2, with TRBD1 as a possible D gene (5 bases). Germline CDR1 MGHDK, CDR2 SYGVNS. Trimming pared 5 bases from V and 2 bases from J, leaving 9 bases between. CDR3 size: 13 residues. In DNA form, the CDR3 reads TGTGCCAGCAGTAGCTCAGGGAACTATGGCTACACCTTC. This sequence encodes CASSSSGNYGYTF.

The V gene is TRBV11-2, the J gene TRBJ2-3; 8 bases match TRBD2. Trimming took 5 bases from V and 2 from J; bases not matched to a gene: 6. This CDR3 is 15 amino acids long. The germline CDR1 and CDR2 sequences are SGHAT and FQNNGV. The CDR3 is CASSLSGGPTDTQYF. The CDR3 DNA is TGTGCCAGCAGCCTGAGCGGGGGACCCACAGATACGCAGTATTTT.

V and J are TRBV5-6 and TRBJ1-5; no definite D call. V gave up 1 base and J gave up 0 bases, with 14 bases separating them. Germline lookup yields CDR1 SGHDT and CDR2 YYEEEE. This CDR3 region has 17 residues. CDR3 residues: CASSLRGRLFSNQPQHF. The CDR3 DNA is TGTGCCAGCAGCTTGCGTGGCAGGCTTTTTAGCAATCAGCCCCAGCATTTT.

The chain links TRBV27 to TRBJ2-7; no clear D. CDR3 length: 12 residues. Trimming cost V 6 bases and J 3 bases, with 9 bases left between them. Germline V lookup: CDR1 MNHEY, CDR2 SMNVEV (reference sequence). In DNA, the CDR3 is TGTGCCAGCAGCCGCGGCCGCTACGAGCAGTACTTC. Its protein product is CASSRGRYEQYF.

The chain has TRBV20-1 and TRBJ1-2, with D hard to call. V was shortened by 3 bases and J by 4 bases, with 18 bases between the two germline ends. This CDR3 has 15 amino acids. Germline-derived CDR1 and CDR2 are DFQATT and SNEGSKA (reference sequence). The CDR3 bases are TGCAGTGCTAGTACCCGGAGGCAGGCCTCCTATGGCTACACCTTC. Protein sequence: CSASTRRQASYGYTF.

This chain joins TRBV7-2 and TRBJ1-3; D is perhaps TRBD1 (5 bases). This CDR3 is 15 amino acids long. The V gene lost 4 bases and the J gene lost 1 base, with 11 bases spanning the gap. Germline V gives CDR1 SGHTA, CDR2 FQGNSA. As DNA, the CDR3 is TGTGCCAGCAGCTCTTCCGGGACTTCTGGAAACACCATATATTTT. Translation: CASSSSGTSGNTIYF.

V gene TRBV4-3 combines with J gene TRBJ1-6, with TRBD1 identical over 7 bases. Germline CDR1 reads LGHNA; CDR2 reads YSLEER. The CDR3 spans 14 residues. V lost 3 bases, J lost 9 bases, and 5 bases stayed unmatched. CDR3: CASSQQGDGSPLHF. CDR3 DNA sequence: TGCGCCAGCAGCCAGCAGGGGGATGGTTCACCCCTCCACTTT.

The chain links TRBV14 to TRBJ2-4, with no clear D. Germline V gene lookup returns CDR1 SGHDN and CDR2 FVKESK. Between the trimmed V and J ends, which lost 0 bases and 0 bases, there was a span of 9 bases. The CDR3 covers 16 residues. DNA for the CDR3: TGTGCCAGCAGCCAAGATCCGGGTCTAGCCAAAAACATTCAGTACTTC. Translated: CASSQDPGLAKNIQYF. Using reference TRBV14 and TRBJ2-4 for the parts outside the CDR3, the full variable domain is EAGVTQFPSHSVIEKGQTVTLRCDPISGHDNLYWYRRVMGKEIKFLLHFVKESKQDESGMPNNRFLAERTGGTYSTLKVQPAELEDSGVYFCASSQDPGLAKNIQYFGAGTRLSVL.

The chain has TRBV6-6 and TRBJ2-7, with 11 bases lining up with TRBD1. The V segment lost 6 bases and the J segment 5 bases; nucleotides outside the gene matches: 9. Germline assignment: CDR1 MNHNY and CDR2 SVGAGI (reference sequence). The CDR3 spans 15 residues. In nucleotides, the CDR3 is TGTGCCAGCAGAACGGGTCGGGGACAGGGGGACGAGCAGTACTTC. This sequence encodes CASRTGRGQGDEQYF.

This chain joins TRBV6-5 and TRBJ2-7; tentative D call: TRBD2 (5 bases). The CDR3 spans 15 residues. V was clipped by 6 bases and J by 0 bases, with 15 bases between them. Germline CDR1 is MNHEY and CDR2 is SVGAGI. The CDR3 loop reads CASSDPSEGSYEQYF. CDR3 sequence (DNA): TGTGCCAGCAGCGACCCCAGCGAGGGCTCCTACGAGCAGTACTTC.

This clone occurred a few times. The rearrangement links TRBV6-5 to TRBJ2-7; possible D gene TRBD1, 6 bases. Deletions cut 6 bases from V and 7 bases from J, with 16 bases between. The germline V gene has CDR1 MNHEY and CDR2 SVGAGI. The CDR3 spans 13 residues. CDR3 region: CASSRTGSGEQYF. In nucleotides, the CDR3 is TGTGCCAGCAGCCGAACAGGGTCTGGGGAGCAGTACTTC.

The chain carries TRBV7-2 and TRBJ1-1, with D unresolved. The CDR3 has 13 amino acids. Looked up from germline, CDR1 is SGHTA and CDR2 is FQGNSA. The V end lost 2 bases, the J end lost 1 base, and 5 bases lay between the germline ends. The CDR3 DNA follows: TGTGCCAGCAGCTTATCCAAGAACACTGAAGCTTTCTTT. This sequence encodes CASSLSKNTEAFF.

This clone was found once. V gene TRBV27 combines with J gene TRBJ1-5; 7 bases are a match to TRBD1. Trimming at V came to 8 bases and at J to 0 bases, leaving 10 bases not matched to a gene. CDR1 is MNHEY, CDR2 SMNVEV, per germline (reference sequence). The CDR3 consists of 16 residues. In DNA, the CDR3 is TGTGCCAGCGTACCTACAGGGGATGGTAGCAATCAGCCCCAGCATTTT. The encoded protein is CASVPTGDGSNQPQHF.

On this clone: Other DNA sequences of this sample code for an identical CDR3. V gene TRBV7-2 combines with J gene TRBJ2-7; 11 bases fit TRBD2. The CDR3 consists of 16 residues. Unmatched junction bases numbered 2, after V lost 1 base and J lost 0 bases. Germline CDR1 is SGHTA and CDR2 is FQGNSA. In DNA, the CDR3 is TGTGCCAGCAGCTTAGGGACTAGCGGGCTCTCCTACGAGCAGTACTTC. It translates to CASSLGTSGLSYEQYF. Filled out from reference TRBV7-2 and TRBJ2-7, the complete variable domain reads GAGVSQSPSNKVTEKGKDVELRCDPISGHTALYWYRQSLGQGLEFLIYFQGNSAPDKSGLPSDRFSAERTGGSVSTLTIQRTQQEDSAVYLCASSLGTSGLSYEQYFGPGTRLTVT.

This rearrangement joins TRBV12-3 or TRBV12-4 to TRBJ2-7; perhaps TRBD1 as D (5 bases). The V and J ends lost 5 bases and 3 bases respectively, with 5 bases between them. The CDR3 has 11 amino acids. CDR3 DNA: TGTGCCAGCAGTGACAGCTACGAGCAGTACTTC. This codes for CASSDSYEQYF.

This CDR3 reads CAWADRAGNTIYF. In nucleotides, the CDR3 is TGTGCCTGGGCGGACAGAGCTGGAAACACCATATATTTT. The chain is built from TRBV30 and TRBJ1-3, with D possibly matching TRBD1 (6 bases). V shed 5 bases and J shed 2 bases, with 10 bases lying between them. Germline CDR1 GTSNPN, CDR2 SVGIG (reference sequence). The CDR3 runs to 13 residues.

V gene TRBV29-1 combines with J gene TRBJ2-5; unclear D gene. There are 15 residues in the CDR3. Trimming took 3 bases from V and 4 from J, leaving 18 bases between them. CDR1 and CDR2 from the germline V gene are SQVTM and ANQGSEA. This CDR3 reads CSVESPATAGETQYF. In DNA form, the CDR3 reads TGCAGCGTTGAGTCCCCCGCTACTGCCGGAGAGACCCAGTACTTC.

The chain recombines TRBV9 with TRBJ2-1; the match to TRBD2 covers 14 bases. The CDR3 spans 14 residues. Germline CDR1 is SGDLS and CDR2 is YYNGEE. The V gene end was trimmed by 5 bases and the J gene end by 8 bases; junction bases not matched to a gene: 3. The CDR3 reads CASRGTSGSYEQFF. The CDR3 region has the DNA TGTGCCAGCAGGGGGACTAGCGGGAGCTATGAGCAGTTCTTC.